Described below is a single T cell receptor (beta chain) sequence and its context. No antigen is known for it. Within one base of it there is no much larger clone, and no base qualities were kept. This sample is drawn from a study of cytotoxic CD8 clonotypes in ibrutinib-treated CLL (dated by TCRdb to about 2021). For context, the study as a whole: The cohort had about a dozen relapsed/refractory and more than 14 treatment-naive patients; some 17 were IGHV unmutated. Responses were partial in approximately 24 patients and complete in 2; after median about 63 months follow-up, about 14 stayed in remission and approximately twelve progressed. The response samples were drawn at a median of roughly eleven months into treatment, with a range of roughly 6 to 36 months. An average of around 260,000 productive templates and tens of thousands of productive rearrangements was obtained per sample. Of the 85 to 95 participants in the trial, roughly 26 had longitudinal samples available. Cryopreserved peripheral blood mononuclear cells were obtained before treatment, at response, and at either sustained remission or disease progression. Patients were still on ibrutinib when every remission and progressive disease sample was collected. On the study overall, not on this receptor specifically: Baseline clonality exceeded that of age-matched healthy donors and correlated strongly with circulating CD8+ T-cell counts. An increase in clonality was observed at ibrutinib response, with clonality remaining stable during sustained remission and falling back toward baseline at progression. Public clonotypes were found to be uncommon and were observed to contract or remain stable during treatment; the increase in clonality was shown to reflect expansion of private clonotypes at ibrutinib response. Sampling times were not matched between sustained-remission and progressing patients, and lymph node repertoires were not studied.

Each clonotype received, on average, around 9.6x coverage in deep resolution sequencing performed on a MiSeq, where the target depth lay between 1 in 1 million and 1 in 200,000 T cells. TCR beta libraries were generated with the immunoSEQ hsTCRB Kit. The paper's processing steps were these. The data were analyzed with ImmunoSEQ Analyzer and ImmunoSEQ Data Assistant, and V, D and J gene assignments followed IMGT definitions. Clonality, which ranges from 0 to 1, was calculated as one minus the normalized Shannon entropy of productive rearrangement frequencies. Only overrepresented clonotypes making up at least 0.05% of the repertoire of each patient were included in the public clonotype analysis. Some 13 repertoires from age-matched healthy donors, obtained from immuneACCESS, served as clonality controls. The source is immuneACCESS, and TCRdb retained only in-frame sequences with V and J called. Part of the clones is not carried over; for the studies checked, unresolved V genes explain less than half of this, and the remainder is unexplained. The V and J calls and the clone size are those of that table, but D and trimming were determined from the DNA. This sample has roughly 180,000 clones in its table, and roughly 72% of those were observed once. The top ten hold around an eighth of the sample.

Sample time point, as interpreted from the label and publication: approximately 2 years on ibrutinib. For TCR beta library preparation, about 2.2 micrograms of genomic DNA was extracted from cryopreserved PBMCs. Longitudinal blood samples from CLL patients receiving ibrutinib monotherapy were subjected to high-throughput TCR beta sequencing. The patients were enrolled in a single-center, open-label phase 2 trial of ibrutinib monotherapy. The specimen comprised PBMCs, sampled after 24 months of ibrutinib treatment. This receptor was taken from a human donor with chronic lymphocytic leukemia.

The CDR3 region reads CASTRGLAGYNEQFF. The DNA sequence is as follows: TGCGCCAGCACCAGGGGACTAGCGGGCTACAATGAGCAGTTCTTC. The chain was built from TRBV5-1 and TRBJ2-1, with 12 bases aligning to TRBD2. Per the germline V gene, SGHRS is the CDR1 and YFSETQ is the CDR2. The CDR3 covers 15 residues, taking in both the cysteine and the phenylalanine. Only CDR3 DNA remains: 45 bases, in frame from the first base. The germline V end is reduced by 6 bases and the J end by 3 bases; junction bases left unmatched: 4.